Listed below are T cell receptor beta chains from one sample, sequenced in a study of blood T cell repertoires in COVID-19. The repertoire was sequenced with immunoSEQ multiplex PCR; TCRdb's copy has only in-frame clones and lacks some. In the table there are some 490,000 clones, approximately 83% of which are singletons. The material sequenced was peripheral blood. Receptor source: a human donor in a cohort sampled during active COVID-19. The CDR3 runs from the conserved cysteine through the conserved F or W. The order of the fields is clone size, J gene, V gene, D gene, CDR3 DNA, CDR3 protein. A D gene is named only where the DNA matches it firmly. Clone size is stated in some rows and not others, as once, few, many or a class when expanded.

NA,TRBJ2-7,TRBV2,TRBD2,TGTGCCAGCAGCCTCGGGGGGGAATACGAGCAGTACTTC,CASSLGGEYEQYF
NA,TRBJ2-7,TRBV9,TRBD2,TGTGCCAGCAGCGTAGGGAGCGGGAGGGCTTTCGAGCAGTACTTC,CASSVGSGRAFEQYF
once,TRBJ2-3,TRBV6-5,NA,TGTGCCTGCCGTTTAGAGAGGGAAGGCACAGATACGCAGTATTTT,CACRLEREGTDTQYF
NA,TRBJ2-7,TRBV21-1,NA,TGTGCCAGCAGCAAGTCAGAACCTAGTTTTGGCTACGAGCAGTACTTC,CASSKSEPSFGYEQYF
few,TRBJ1-6,TRBV21-1,NA,TGTGCCAGCAGCAAAGGGGGGGACAGGGGGCTTGAGAATTCACCCCTCCACTTT,CASSKGGDRGLENSPLHF
NA,TRBJ2-1,TRBV6-1,NA,TGTGCCAGCAGTGATACAGACTACAATGAGCAGTTCTTC,CASSDTDYNEQFF
NA,TRBJ1-5,TRBV28,TRBD1,TGTGCCAGCAGTTTAGGGGGACAGCCTGATAGCAATCAGCCCCAGCATTTT,CASSLGGQPDSNQPQHF
NA,TRBJ1-2,TRBV7-9,NA,TGTGCCAGCAGCTTAAGCCAGGGAAGCTATGGCTACACCTTC,CASSLSQGSYGYTF
NA,TRBJ2-3,TRBV11-2,TRBD2,TGTGCCAGCAGCCGGGGGGTAGCGGGAGGCGGGACAGATACGCAGTATTTT,CASSRGVAGGGTDTQYF
NA,TRBJ2-5,TRBV12-3/TRBV12-4,NA,TGTGCCAGCAGTTTAGTAGCCGGAGAGACCCAGTACTTC,CASSLVAGETQYF